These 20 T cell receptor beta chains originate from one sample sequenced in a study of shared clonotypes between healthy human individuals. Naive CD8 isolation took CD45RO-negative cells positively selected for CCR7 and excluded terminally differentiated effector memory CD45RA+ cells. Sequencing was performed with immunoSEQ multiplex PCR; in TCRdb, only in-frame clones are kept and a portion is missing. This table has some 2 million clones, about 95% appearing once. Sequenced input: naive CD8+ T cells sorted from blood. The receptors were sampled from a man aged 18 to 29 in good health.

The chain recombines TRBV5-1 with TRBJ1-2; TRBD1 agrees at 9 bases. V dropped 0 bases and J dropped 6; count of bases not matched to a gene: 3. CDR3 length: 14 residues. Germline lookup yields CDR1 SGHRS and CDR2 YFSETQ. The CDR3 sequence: CASSLGTGVHGYTF. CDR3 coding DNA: TGCGCCAGCAGCTTGGGGACAGGGGTGCATGGCTACACCTTC. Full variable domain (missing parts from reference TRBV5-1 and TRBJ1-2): KAGVTQTPRYLIKTRGQQVTLSCSPISGHRSVSWYQQTPGQGLQFLFEYFSETQRNKGNFPGRFSGRQFSNSRSEMNVSTLELGDSALYLCASSLGTGVHGYTFGSGTRLTVV.

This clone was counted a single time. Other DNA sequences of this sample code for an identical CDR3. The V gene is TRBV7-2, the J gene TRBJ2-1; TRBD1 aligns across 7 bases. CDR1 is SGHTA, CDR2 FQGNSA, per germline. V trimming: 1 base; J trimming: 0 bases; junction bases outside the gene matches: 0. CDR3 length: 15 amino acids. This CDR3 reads CASSLDRGSYNEQFF. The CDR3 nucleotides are TGTGCCAGCAGCTTAGACAGGGGCTCCTACAATGAGCAGTTCTTC.

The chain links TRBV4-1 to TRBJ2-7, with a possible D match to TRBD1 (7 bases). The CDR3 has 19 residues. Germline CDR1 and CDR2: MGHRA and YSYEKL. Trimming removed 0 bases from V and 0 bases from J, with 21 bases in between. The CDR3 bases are TGCGCCAGCAGCCAAGAAGGAGGGGGCGGAGGGGCGAGCTCCTACGAGCAGTACTTC. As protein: CASSQEGGGGGASSYEQYF.

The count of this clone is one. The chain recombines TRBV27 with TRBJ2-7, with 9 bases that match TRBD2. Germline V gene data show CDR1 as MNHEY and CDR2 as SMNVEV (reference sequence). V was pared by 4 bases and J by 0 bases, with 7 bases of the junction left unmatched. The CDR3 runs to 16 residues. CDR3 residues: CASSYSGGPRSYEQYF. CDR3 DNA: TGTGCCAGCAGTTATAGCGGGGGCCCTCGCTCCTACGAGCAGTACTTC.

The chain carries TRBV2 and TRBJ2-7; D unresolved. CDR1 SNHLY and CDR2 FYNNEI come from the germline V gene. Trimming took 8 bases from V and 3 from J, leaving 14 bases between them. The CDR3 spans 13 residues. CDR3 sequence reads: CASAVQSGYEQYF. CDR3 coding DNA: TGTGCCAGCGCCGTCCAGTCAGGCTACGAGCAGTACTTC.

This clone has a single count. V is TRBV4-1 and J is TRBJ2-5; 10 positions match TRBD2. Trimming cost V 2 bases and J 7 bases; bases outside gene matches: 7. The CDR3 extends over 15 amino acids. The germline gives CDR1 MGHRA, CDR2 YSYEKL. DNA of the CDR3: TGCGCCAGCAGCCAAAGCGGGGGGGCCCTCGGGACCCAGTACTTC. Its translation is CASSQSGGALGTQYF.

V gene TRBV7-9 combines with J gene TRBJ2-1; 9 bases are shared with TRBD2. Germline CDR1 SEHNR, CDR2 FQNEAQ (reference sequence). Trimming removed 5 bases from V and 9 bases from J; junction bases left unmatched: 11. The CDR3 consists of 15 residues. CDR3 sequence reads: CASSRSGTSSGEQFF. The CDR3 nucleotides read TGTGCCAGCAGCCGATCCGGGACTAGCTCGGGTGAGCAGTTCTTC.

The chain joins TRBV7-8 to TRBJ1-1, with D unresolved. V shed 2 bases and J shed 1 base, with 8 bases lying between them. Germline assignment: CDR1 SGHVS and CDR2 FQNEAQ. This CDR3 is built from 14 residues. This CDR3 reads CASSLLEENTEAFF. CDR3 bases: TGTGCCAGCAGCTTATTGGAGGAGAACACTGAAGCTTTCTTT. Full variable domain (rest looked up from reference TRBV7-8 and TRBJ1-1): GAGVSQSPRYKVAKRGQDVALRCDPISGHVSLFWYQQALGQGPEFLTYFQNEAQLDKSGLPSDRFFAERPEGSVSTLKIQRTQQEDSAVYLCASSLLEENTEAFFGQGTRLTVV.

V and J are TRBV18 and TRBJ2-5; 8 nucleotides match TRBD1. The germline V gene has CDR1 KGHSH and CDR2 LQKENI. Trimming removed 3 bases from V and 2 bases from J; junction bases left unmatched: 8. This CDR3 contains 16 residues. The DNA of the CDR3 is TGTGCCAGCTCACCCTACGGACAGGGCACGCAAGAGACCCAGTACTTC. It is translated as CASSPYGQGTQETQYF.

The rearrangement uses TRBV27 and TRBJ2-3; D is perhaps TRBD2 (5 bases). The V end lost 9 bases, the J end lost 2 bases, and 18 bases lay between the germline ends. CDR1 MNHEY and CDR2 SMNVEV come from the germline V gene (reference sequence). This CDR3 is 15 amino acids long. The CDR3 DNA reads TGTGCCAGTCAAACCGGAGAGGGAATCACAGATACGCAGTATTTT. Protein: CASQTGEGITDTQYF.

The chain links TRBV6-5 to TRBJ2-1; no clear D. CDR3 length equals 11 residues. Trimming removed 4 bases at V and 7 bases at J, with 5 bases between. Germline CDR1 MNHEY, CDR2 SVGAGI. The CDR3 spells CASSSMNEQFF. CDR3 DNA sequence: TGTGCCAGCAGTTCCATGAATGAGCAGTTCTTC.

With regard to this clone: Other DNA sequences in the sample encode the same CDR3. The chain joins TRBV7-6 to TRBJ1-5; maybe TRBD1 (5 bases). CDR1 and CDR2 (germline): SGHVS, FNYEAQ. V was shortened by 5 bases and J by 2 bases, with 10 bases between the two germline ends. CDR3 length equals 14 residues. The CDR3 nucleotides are TGTGCCAGCAGCCCGGGGGGGGGCAATCAGCCCCAGCATTTT. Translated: CASSPGGGNQPQHF.

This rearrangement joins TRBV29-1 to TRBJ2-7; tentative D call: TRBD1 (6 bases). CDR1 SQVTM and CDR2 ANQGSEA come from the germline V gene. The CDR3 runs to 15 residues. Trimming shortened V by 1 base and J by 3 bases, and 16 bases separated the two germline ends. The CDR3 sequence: CSVEGRGGYHYEQYF. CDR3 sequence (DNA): TGCAGCGTTGAAGGTCGAGGGGGTTATCACTACGAGCAGTACTTC.

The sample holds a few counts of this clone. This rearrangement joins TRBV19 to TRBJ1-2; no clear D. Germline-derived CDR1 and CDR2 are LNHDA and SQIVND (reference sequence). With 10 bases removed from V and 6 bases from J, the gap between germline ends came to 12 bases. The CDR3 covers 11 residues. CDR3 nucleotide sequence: TGTGCCACCTCCGGTGGGAATGGCTACACCTTC. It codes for CATSGGNGYTF. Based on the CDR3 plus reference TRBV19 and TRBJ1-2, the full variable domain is DGGITQSPKYLFRKEGQNVTLSCEQNLNHDAMYWYRQDPGQGLRLIYYSQIVNDFQKGDIAEGYSVSREKKESFPLTVTSAQKNPTAFYLCATSGGNGYTFGSGTRLTVV.

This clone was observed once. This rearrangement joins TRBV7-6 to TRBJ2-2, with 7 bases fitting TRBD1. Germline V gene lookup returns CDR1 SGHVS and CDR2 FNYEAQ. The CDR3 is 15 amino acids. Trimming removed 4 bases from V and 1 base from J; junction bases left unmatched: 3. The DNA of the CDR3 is TGTGCCAGCAGCTGGGACAGCAAGAACACCGGGGAGCTGTTTTTT. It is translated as CASSWDSKNTGELFF.

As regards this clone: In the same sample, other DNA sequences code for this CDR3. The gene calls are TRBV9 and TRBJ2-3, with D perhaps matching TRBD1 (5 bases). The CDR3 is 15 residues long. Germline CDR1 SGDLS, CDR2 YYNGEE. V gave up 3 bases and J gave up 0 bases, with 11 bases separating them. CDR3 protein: CASSAGQTSTDTQYF. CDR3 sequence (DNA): TGTGCCAGCAGCGCTGGACAAACTAGCACAGATACGCAGTATTTT.

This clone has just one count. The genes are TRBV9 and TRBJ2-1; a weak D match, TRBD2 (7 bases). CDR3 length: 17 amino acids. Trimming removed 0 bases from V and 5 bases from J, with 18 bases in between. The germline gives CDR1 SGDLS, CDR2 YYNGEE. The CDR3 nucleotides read TGTGCCAGCAGCGTAGGGGGGGGCACTAGCCCCCACAATGAGCAGTTCTTC. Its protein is CASSVGGGTSPHNEQFF. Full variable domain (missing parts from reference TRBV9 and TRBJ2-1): DSGVTQTPKHLITATGQRVTLRCSPRSGDLSVYWYQQSLDQGLQFLIQYYNGEERAKGNILERFSAQQFPDLHSELNLSSLELGDSALYFCASSVGGGTSPHNEQFFGPGTRLTVL.

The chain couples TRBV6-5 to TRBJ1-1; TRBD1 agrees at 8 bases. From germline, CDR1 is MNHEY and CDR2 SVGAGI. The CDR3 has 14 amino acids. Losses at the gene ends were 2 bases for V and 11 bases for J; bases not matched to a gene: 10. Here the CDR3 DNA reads TGTGCCAGCAGTTACACAGGGGGGGTAGGTTGGGCTTTCTTT. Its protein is CASSYTGGVGWAFF.

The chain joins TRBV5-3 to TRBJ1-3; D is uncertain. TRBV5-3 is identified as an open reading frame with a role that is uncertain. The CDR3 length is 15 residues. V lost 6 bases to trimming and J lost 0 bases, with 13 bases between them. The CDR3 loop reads CARTPTQFSGNTIYF. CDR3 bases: TGTGCCAGAACTCCTACTCAGTTCTCTGGAAACACCATATATTTT.

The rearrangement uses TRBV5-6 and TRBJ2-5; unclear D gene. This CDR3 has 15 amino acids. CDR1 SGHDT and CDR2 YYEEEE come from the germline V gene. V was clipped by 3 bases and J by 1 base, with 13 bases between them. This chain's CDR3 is CASSSNQEIQETQYF. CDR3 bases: TGTGCCAGCAGCTCAAATCAGGAGATCCAAGAGACCCAGTACTTC.